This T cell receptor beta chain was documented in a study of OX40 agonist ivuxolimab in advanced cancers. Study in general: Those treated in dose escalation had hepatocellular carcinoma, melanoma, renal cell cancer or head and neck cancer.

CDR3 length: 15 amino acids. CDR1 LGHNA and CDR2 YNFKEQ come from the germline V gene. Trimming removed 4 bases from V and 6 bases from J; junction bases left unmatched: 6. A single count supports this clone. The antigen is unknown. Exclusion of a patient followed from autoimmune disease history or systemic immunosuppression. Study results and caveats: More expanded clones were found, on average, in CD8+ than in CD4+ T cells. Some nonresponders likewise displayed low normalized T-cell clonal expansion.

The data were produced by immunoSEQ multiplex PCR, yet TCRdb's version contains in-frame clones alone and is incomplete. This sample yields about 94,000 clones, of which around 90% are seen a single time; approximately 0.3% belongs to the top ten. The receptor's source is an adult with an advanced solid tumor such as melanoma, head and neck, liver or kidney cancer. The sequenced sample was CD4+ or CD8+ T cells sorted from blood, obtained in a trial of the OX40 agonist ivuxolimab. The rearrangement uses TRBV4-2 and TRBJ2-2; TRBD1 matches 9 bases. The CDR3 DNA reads TGTGCCAGCAGCCGGGAGCGACAGGGGGCCGGGGAGCTGTTTTTT. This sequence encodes CASSRERQGAGELFF.